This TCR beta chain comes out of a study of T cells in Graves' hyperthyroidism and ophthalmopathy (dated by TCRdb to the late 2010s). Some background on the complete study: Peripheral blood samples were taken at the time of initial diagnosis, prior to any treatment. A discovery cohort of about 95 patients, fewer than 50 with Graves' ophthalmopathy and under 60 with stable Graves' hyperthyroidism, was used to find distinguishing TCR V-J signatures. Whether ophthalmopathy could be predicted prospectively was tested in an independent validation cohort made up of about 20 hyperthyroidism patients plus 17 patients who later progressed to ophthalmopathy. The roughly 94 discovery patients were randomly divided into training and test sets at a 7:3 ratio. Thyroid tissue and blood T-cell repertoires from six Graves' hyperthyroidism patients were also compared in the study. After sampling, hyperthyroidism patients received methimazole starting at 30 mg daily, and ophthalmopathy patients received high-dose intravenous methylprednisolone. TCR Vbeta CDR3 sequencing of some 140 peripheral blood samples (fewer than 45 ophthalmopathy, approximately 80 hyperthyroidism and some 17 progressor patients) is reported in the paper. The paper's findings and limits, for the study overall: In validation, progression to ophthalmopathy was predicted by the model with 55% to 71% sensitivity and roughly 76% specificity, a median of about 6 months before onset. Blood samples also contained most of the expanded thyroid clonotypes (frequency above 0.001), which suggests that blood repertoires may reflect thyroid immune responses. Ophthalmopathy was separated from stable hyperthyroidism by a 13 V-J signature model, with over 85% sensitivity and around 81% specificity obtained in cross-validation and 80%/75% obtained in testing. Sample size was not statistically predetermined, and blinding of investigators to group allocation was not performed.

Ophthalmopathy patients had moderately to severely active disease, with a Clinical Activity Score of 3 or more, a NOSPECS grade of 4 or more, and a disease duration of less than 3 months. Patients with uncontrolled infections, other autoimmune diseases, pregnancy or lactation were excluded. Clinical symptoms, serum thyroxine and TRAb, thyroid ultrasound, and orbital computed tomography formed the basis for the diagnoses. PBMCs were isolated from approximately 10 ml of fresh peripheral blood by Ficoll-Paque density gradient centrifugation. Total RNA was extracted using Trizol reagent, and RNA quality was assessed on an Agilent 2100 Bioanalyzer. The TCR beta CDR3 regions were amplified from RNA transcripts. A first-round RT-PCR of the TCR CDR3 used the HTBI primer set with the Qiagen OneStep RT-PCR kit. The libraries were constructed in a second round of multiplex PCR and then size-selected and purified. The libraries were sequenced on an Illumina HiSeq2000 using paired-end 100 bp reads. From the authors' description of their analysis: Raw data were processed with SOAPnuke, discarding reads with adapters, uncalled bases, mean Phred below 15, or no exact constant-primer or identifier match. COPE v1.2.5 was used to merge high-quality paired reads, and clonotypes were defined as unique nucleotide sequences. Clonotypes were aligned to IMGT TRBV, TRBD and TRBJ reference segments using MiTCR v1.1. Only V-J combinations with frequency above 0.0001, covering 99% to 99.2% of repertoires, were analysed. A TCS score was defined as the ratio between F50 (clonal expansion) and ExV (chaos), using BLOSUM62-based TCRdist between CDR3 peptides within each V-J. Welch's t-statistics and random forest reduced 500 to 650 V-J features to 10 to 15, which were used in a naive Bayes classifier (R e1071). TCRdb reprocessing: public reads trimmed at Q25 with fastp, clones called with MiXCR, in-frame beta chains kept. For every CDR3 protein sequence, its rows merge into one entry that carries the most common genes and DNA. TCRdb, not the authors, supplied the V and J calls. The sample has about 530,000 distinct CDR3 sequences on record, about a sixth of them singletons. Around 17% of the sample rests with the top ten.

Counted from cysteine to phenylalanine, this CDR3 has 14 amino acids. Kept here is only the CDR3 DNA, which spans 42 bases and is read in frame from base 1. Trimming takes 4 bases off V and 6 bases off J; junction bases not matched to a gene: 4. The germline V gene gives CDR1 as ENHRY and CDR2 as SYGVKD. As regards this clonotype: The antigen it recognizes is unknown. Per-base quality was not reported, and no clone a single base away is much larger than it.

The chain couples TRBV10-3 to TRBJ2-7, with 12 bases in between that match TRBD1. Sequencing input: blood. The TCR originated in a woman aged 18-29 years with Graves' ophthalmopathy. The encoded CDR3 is CAISAGQGAAEQYF. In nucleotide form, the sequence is TGTGCCATCAGTGCGGGACAGGGGGCGGCCGAGCAGTACTTC.